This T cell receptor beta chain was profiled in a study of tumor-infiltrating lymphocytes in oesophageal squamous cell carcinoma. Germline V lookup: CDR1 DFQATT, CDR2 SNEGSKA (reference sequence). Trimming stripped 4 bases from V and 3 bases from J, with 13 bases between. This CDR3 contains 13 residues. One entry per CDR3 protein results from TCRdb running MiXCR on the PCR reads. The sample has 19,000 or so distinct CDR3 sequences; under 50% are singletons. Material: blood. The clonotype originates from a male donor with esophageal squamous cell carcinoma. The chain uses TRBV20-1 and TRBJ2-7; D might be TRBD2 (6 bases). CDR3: CSAKATSDYEQYF. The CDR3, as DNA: TGCAGTGCTAAAGCGACTAGTGACTACGAGCAGTACTTC.